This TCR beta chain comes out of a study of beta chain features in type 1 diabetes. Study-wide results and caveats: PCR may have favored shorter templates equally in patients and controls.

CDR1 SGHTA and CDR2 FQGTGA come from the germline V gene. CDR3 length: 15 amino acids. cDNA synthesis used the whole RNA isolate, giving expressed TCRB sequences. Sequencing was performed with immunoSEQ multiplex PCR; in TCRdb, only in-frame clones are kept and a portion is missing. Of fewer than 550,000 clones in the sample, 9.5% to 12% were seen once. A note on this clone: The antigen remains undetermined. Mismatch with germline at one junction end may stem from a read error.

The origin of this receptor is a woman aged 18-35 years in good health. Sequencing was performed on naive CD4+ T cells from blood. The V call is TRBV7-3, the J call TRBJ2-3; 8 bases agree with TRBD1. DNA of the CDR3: TGTGCCAGCAGCTCGCGGACAGGGAGCAGAGATACGCAGTATTTT. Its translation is CASSSRTGSRDTQYF.